This T cell receptor (beta chain) was found in a study of T-cell memory formation after mild COVID-19. In the study overall: TCR clusters were mostly confined to one donor each.

Trimming cost V 4 bases and J 3 bases, with 16 bases left between them. The CDR3 has 14 amino acids. The germline CDR1 and CDR2 sequences are SQVTM and ANQGSEA. TCR alpha and TCR beta cDNA libraries carrying sample barcodes and UMIs were produced by 5'RACE using constant-segment primers. TCRdb independently ran MiXCR on the 5' RACE reads; one entry per CDR3 protein. The sample contains roughly 140,000 distinct CDR3 sequences, 13% to 15% of which appear only once. The chain couples TRBV29-1 to TRBJ2-7, with D perhaps being TRBD1 or TRBD2 (5 bases each). Input material: PBMCs or a T cell subset sorted from them (not recorded which). The receptor was isolated from an adult woman who had mild COVID-19 (a few samples of this study predate the infection). Cell type and time point are not known. The CDR3 region is CSVAGIEGSYEQYF. The DNA for the CDR3 is TGCAGCGTTGCTGGTATTGAGGGGAGCTACGAGCAGTACTTC.